This T cell receptor (beta chain) appears in the sequencing data of a study of cytomegalovirus exposure and HLA in healthy donors. The PCR used 60 Vbeta and 13 Jbeta primers. Only in-frame clones appear in the TCRdb table, and some are missing; sequencing was by immunoSEQ multiplex PCR. The sample has 120,000 or so clones, approximately 8% seen once; the top ten hold 5.5% to 7.5%. The V gene lost 1 base and the J gene lost 0 bases, with 14 bases spanning the gap. Germline values: CDR1 LNHDA, CDR2 SQIVND (reference sequence). The CDR3 consists of 17 residues. The sequenced sample was PBMCs. This clonotype was sampled from a woman between 40 and 55 years old in good health and CMV-seropositive. The genes are TRBV19 and TRBJ2-3; possibly TRBD2 for D (6 bases). In DNA, the CDR3 is TGTGCCAGTAGTATAGGTGTTAAGACTAGAAGCACAGATACGCAGTATTTT. It codes for CASSIGVKTRSTDTQYF.